The 16 T cell receptor beta chains below were found in one sample sequenced in a study of T cell responses to AZD1222 COVID-19 vaccine. The repertoire was sequenced with immunoSEQ multiplex PCR; TCRdb's copy has only in-frame clones and lacks some. In the table there are about 110,000 clones, roughly 90% of which are singletons. Sequenced material: peripheral blood, taken on day 0 of AZD1222 vaccination. The receptors shown here come from an adult in good health.

This chain uses TRBV2 with TRBJ2-1; a weak D match, TRBD1 (6 bases). V lost 3 bases to trimming and J lost 7 bases, with 19 bases between them. From germline, CDR1 is SNHLY and CDR2 FYNNEI. The CDR3 is made up of 16 amino acids. Written as DNA, the CDR3 is TGTGCCAGCAGTGAGGACAGAAGGGTGGTTTCGAATGAGCAGTTCTTC. Protein product: CASSEDRRVVSNEQFF.

The chain employs TRBV7-3 and TRBJ1-2, with TRBD1 matching 12 bases. The CDR3 spans 15 residues. Germline V gives CDR1 SGHTA, CDR2 FQGTGA. Losses at the gene ends were 4 bases for V and 2 bases for J; bases not matched to a gene: 2. CDR3 bases: TGTGCCAGCAGCTCCGGGACAGGGGGCAACTATGGCTACACCTTC. It specifies CASSSGTGGNYGYTF. Combining the CDR3 with reference TRBV7-3 and TRBJ1-2 gives the whole variable domain GAGVSQTPSNKVTEKGKYVELRCDPISGHTALYWYRQSLGQGPEFLIYFQGTGAADDSGLPNDRFFAVRPEGSVSTLKIQRTERGDSAVYLCASSSGTGGNYGYTFGSGTRLTVV.

The J gene is TRBJ1-2, the V gene TRBV15, with TRBD1 matching 12 bases. The germline V gene encodes CDR1 LNHNV and CDR2 YYDKDF (reference sequence). The CDR3 contains 15 residues. The J segment lost 7 bases and the V segment lost 1 base, leaving 4 bases of the junction unmatched. The CDR3 bases are TGTGCCACCAGCAGAGGGGGACAGGGGGCAGGTGGCTACACCTTC. It codes for CATSRGGQGAGGYTF.

In its sample, this clone was seen once. The chain couples TRBV27 to TRBJ2-2; D possibly matches TRBD1 or TRBD2 (5 bases each). Between the trimmed V and J ends, which lost 6 bases and 2 bases, there was a span of 13 bases. CDR3 length: 15 residues. Germline assignment: CDR1 MNHEY and CDR2 SMNVEV (reference sequence). This CDR3 is CASRQGPINTGELFF. CDR3 DNA sequence: TGTGCCAGCAGGCAGGGACCGATAAACACCGGGGAGCTGTTTTTT.

This clone was counted between two and nine times. The rearrangement links TRBV10-3 to TRBJ1-3; a possible D gene is TRBD1 (6 bases). Per germline, CDR1 ENHRY and CDR2 SYGVKD. The germline V and J ends were trimmed by 3 bases and 0 bases, with 6 bases remaining between them. The CDR3 spans 14 residues. The CDR3 loop reads CAISEGGSGNTIYF. The CDR3 region has the DNA TGTGCCATCAGTGAAGGGGGCTCTGGAAACACCATATATTTT.

V and J are TRBV14 and TRBJ2-5, with D possibly TRBD2 on 6 matching bases. The germline V gene encodes CDR1 SGHDN and CDR2 FVKESK. Trimming took 0 bases from V and 0 from J, leaving 11 bases between them. The CDR3 totals 16 residues. The DNA for the CDR3 is TGTGCCAGCAGCCAAGATCCCGGACTAAACCAAGAGACCCAGTACTTC. Amino acid sequence: CASSQDPGLNQETQYF.

The rearrangement links TRBV20-1 to TRBJ2-3, with TRBD2 as a possible D gene (6 bases). V was cut by 3 bases and J by 5 bases, with 12 bases left in between. CDR3 length equals 13 residues. The germline gives CDR1 DFQATT, CDR2 SNEGSKA (reference sequence). The chain's CDR3 is CSASTGVGDTQYF. CDR3 DNA sequence: TGCAGTGCTAGTACGGGAGTTGGAGATACGCAGTATTTT.

The chain has TRBV5-5 and TRBJ1-1; 8 bases are shared with TRBD1. With V trimmed by 4 bases and J by 5 bases, 4 bases remained unmatched. The CDR3 spans 13 residues. From germline, CDR1 is SGHKS and CDR2 YYEKEE (reference sequence). The CDR3 here is CASSHRGDTEAFF. The CDR3 DNA follows: TGTGCCAGCAGCCACAGGGGGGATACTGAAGCTTTCTTT.

The sample holds a few counts of this clone. The chain recombines TRBV11-2 with TRBJ1-3; a weak D match, TRBD1 (5 bases). The CDR3 length is 15 residues. V was cut by 5 bases and J by 5 bases, with 16 bases left in between. Germline values: CDR1 SGHAT, CDR2 FQNNGV. The CDR3 sequence: CASSHLGGRRNTIYF. CDR3 DNA: TGTGCCAGCAGCCATCTGGGGGGTAGGAGAAACACCATATATTTT.

The chain couples TRBV5-1 to TRBJ2-1; 9 nucleotides align to TRBD2. V lost 5 bases and J lost 7; bases outside the gene matches: 10. This CDR3 comprises 15 residues. Per germline, CDR1 SGHRS and CDR2 YFSETQ. This CDR3 reads CASRPQGLAWNEQFF. CDR3 sequence (DNA): TGCGCCAGCAGGCCCCAGGGACTAGCTTGGAATGAGCAGTTCTTC.

V usage is TRBV12-3 or TRBV12-4 and J usage is TRBJ2-7, with 7 positions matching TRBD1. CDR3 length: 13 amino acids. J was trimmed by 5 bases and V by 6 bases; bases with no gene match: 7. The CDR3 region has the DNA TGTGCCAGCAGCACCCAGACAGGGAACGAGCAGTACTTC. Translation gives CASSTQTGNEQYF.

The chain employs TRBV30 and TRBJ1-1, with D hard to call. The germline CDR1 and CDR2 sequences are GTSNPN and SVGIG (reference sequence). CDR3 length: 17 amino acids. V dropped 0 bases and J dropped 0 bases, with 17 bases sitting between them. This chain's CDR3 is CAWSVRLRERLNTEAFF. CDR3 nucleotide sequence: TGTGCCTGGAGTGTACGTCTCCGGGAACGGCTGAACACTGAAGCTTTCTTT.

The CDR3 here is CASRLDLSGDSSSYNEQFF. The CDR3 nucleotides read TGTGCAAGTCGCTTAGACTTAAGCGGCGATTCGAGCTCCTACAATGAGCAGTTCTTC. The chain carries TRBV12-2 and TRBJ2-1; the tabulated D call, TRBD2, remains unverified against the DNA. TRBV12-2 is a pseudogene segment. CDR3 size: 19 residues.

The chain has TRBV7-9 and TRBJ2-1; TRBD2 aligns across 8 bases. The CDR3 covers 18 residues. Per germline, CDR1 SEHNR and CDR2 FQNEAQ (reference sequence). With 1 base clipped from V and 6 bases from J, the junction kept 14 bases outside the gene matches. The CDR3 here is CASSLDEREKSGLNEQFF. Here the CDR3 DNA reads TGTGCCAGCAGCTTAGATGAGCGGGAGAAATCCGGCCTCAATGAGCAGTTCTTC.

The V call is TRBV28, the J call TRBJ1-4; TRBD1 is a possible D gene (5 bases). V dropped 5 bases and J dropped 7 bases, with 20 bases sitting between them. CDR3 length: 16 amino acids. Germline V lookup: CDR1 MDHEN, CDR2 SYDVKM. In DNA, the CDR3 is TGTGCCAGCAGTCTGGGGCGGACAACCCTGGGTGAAAAACTGTTTTTT. Its protein is CASSLGRTTLGEKLFF.

The rearrangement links TRBV15 to TRBJ1-1; 7 nucleotides agree with TRBD1. There are 15 residues in the CDR3. V lost 2 bases to trimming and J lost 3 bases; unmatched junction nucleotides: 6. The germline V gene encodes CDR1 LNHNV and CDR2 YYDKDF (reference sequence). Here the CDR3 reads CATSRYRGRDTEAFF. The CDR3 nucleotides are TGTGCCACCAGCAGATACAGGGGAAGGGACACTGAAGCTTTCTTT.